This T cell receptor beta chain was retrieved from a study of OX40 agonist ivuxolimab in advanced cancers. At the level of the study: Past anti-PD-1, anti-PD-L1 or anti-CTLA-4 therapy was accepted, and 30% to 45% had received some.

Peripheral blood came from all dose cohorts at three timepoints. Trimming removed 4 bases from V and 3 bases from J, with 16 bases in between. Germline loops: CDR1 SGDLS, CDR2 YYNGEE. The CDR3 is 15 residues long. Assay: immunoSEQ multiplex PCR; the TCRdb copy retains only in-frame clones and omits some. In the table there are roughly 90,000 clones, approximately 85% of which are singletons. The sample consisted of CD4+ or CD8+ T cells sorted from blood, taken in a trial of the OX40 agonist ivuxolimab. This chain uses TRBV9 with TRBJ1-1; D is possibly TRBD1 (6 bases). The receptor comes from an adult with an advanced solid tumor such as melanoma, head and neck, liver or kidney cancer. The CDR3 protein is CASSFARGRDTEAFF. CDR3 sequence (DNA): TGTGCCAGCAGCTTCGCCCGGGGGCGGGACACTGAAGCTTTCTTT.